This is a list of T cell receptor beta chains from one sample in a study of cytomegalovirus exposure and HLA in healthy donors. Using immunoSEQ multiplex PCR, the repertoire was profiled, and TCRdb retains in-frame clones only, with some absent. This table has 130,000 to 150,000 clones, roughly 68% appearing once. Sample: PBMCs. Receptors were obtained from a man aged 55 to 70 in good health and CMV-seronegative. CDR3s include the opening cysteine and the closing phenylalanine or tryptophan. Each record gives: V gene, clone size, D gene, J gene, CDR3 protein, CDR3 DNA. D genes are given only for firm matches. Not every row has a clone size; where given, it reads once, few, many or a size class.

>TRBV6-1|once|NA|TRBJ1-3
CASSGGFSGNTIYF
TGTGCCAGCAGTGGCGGATTCTCTGGAAACACCATATATTTT
>TRBV28|few|TRBD1|TRBJ1-5
CASSWTGGNQPQHF
TGTGCCAGCAGTTGGACAGGGGGCAATCAGCCCCAGCATTTT
>TRBV14|NA|NA|TRBJ2-1
CASSSRDLPDNEQFF
TGTGCCAGCAGCTCCCGGGACTTACCCGACAATGAGCAGTTCTTC
>TRBV6-5|NA|NA|TRBJ2-6
CASSPLQSGANVLTF
TGTGCCAGCAGTCCACTCCAATCTGGGGCCAACGTCCTGACTTTC
>TRBV9|NA|NA|TRBJ1-1
CASSVAGASTEAFF
TGTGCCAGCAGCGTAGCTGGGGCGTCCACTGAAGCTTTCTTT
>TRBV18|NA|NA|TRBJ1-1
CASSQGHLMNTEAFF
TGTGCCAGCTCACAGGGACACCTCATGAACACTGAAGCTTTCTTT
>TRBV28|NA|TRBD2|TRBJ2-7
CASSSRGGGRGSYEQYF
TGTGCCAGCAGTTCGCGCGGGGGGGGACGGGGCTCCTACGAGCAGTACTTC
>TRBV28|NA|NA|TRBJ2-5
CASSPMGGVQETQYF
TGTGCCAGCAGCCCGATGGGGGGAGTCCAAGAGACCCAGTACTTC
>TRBV7-8|once|TRBD1|TRBJ2-7
CASSEDRGSYEQYF
TGTGCCAGCAGCGAAGACAGGGGGTCCTACGAGCAGTACTTC
>TRBV5-1|NA|NA|TRBJ1-2
CASSLEGDGYTF
TGCGCCAGCAGCTTGGAGGGGGATGGCTACACCTTC
>TRBV27|NA|NA|TRBJ2-6
CASSLKGGRLSGANVLTF
TGTGCCAGCAGTTTAAAGGGAGGACGACTCTCTGGGGCCAACGTCCTGACTTTC
>TRBV14|NA|TRBD1|TRBJ2-3
CASSQERVGTGEEDTQYF
TGTGCCAGCAGCCAAGAGAGGGTGGGGACAGGGGAAGAAGATACGCAGTATTTT
>TRBV11-2|few|NA|TRBJ1-1
CASSLWFGGENTEAFF
TGTGCCAGCAGCTTATGGTTTGGAGGGGAGAACACTGAAGCTTTCTTT
>TRBV28|NA|NA|TRBJ1-2
CACYRGGKTDGYTF
TGTGCCTGTTACAGAGGGGGAAAGACGGATGGCTACACCTTC
>TRBV19|NA|NA|TRBJ1-4
CASSIASNEKLFF
TGTGCCAGTAGTATCGCCAGTAATGAAAAACTGTTTTTT
>TRBV2|NA|TRBD1|TRBJ1-5
CASRELTGDSNQPQHF
TGTGCCAGCAGGGAACTAACAGGGGACTCCAATCAGCCCCAGCATTTT
>TRBV19|NA|TRBD1|TRBJ2-7
CASWGQGGQYF
TGTGCCAGTTGGGGACAGGGGGGGCAGTACTTC
>TRBV27|NA|TRBD2|TRBJ2-7
CASSLLAGGLNSEQYF
TGTGCCAGCAGTTTACTAGCGGGAGGCCTTAATTCCGAGCAGTACTTC
>TRBV13|NA|TRBD1|TRBJ1-3
CASSSKATGTGNTIYF
TGTGCCAGCAGCTCTAAGGCGACAGGGACCGGAAACACCATATATTTT
>TRBV6-5|NA|NA|TRBJ2-5
CASSNPGTTVTQYF
TGTGCCAGCAGTAACCCCGGGACAACGGTGACCCAGTACTTC
>TRBV5-1|NA|NA|TRBJ2-7
CASSLALETGQTSYEQYF
TGCGCCAGCAGCTTGGCCCTAGAGACAGGTCAAACCTCCTACGAGCAGTACTTC
>TRBV2|NA|NA|TRBJ2-2
CASTRSGNTGELFF
TGTGCCAGCACCCGGAGCGGGAACACCGGGGAGCTGTTTTTT
>TRBV6-1|NA|NA|TRBJ2-7
CAAARVRGSYEQYF
TGTGCCGCGGCCCGGGTTCGAGGGTCCTACGAGCAGTACTTC
>TRBV27|NA|TRBD2|TRBJ2-5
CASSPGRGGETQYF
TGTGCCAGCAGCCCCGGGAGGGGGGGAGAGACCCAGTACTTC
>TRBV7-9|NA|NA|TRBJ2-7
CASSLTLSGRDPSHEQYF
TGTGCCAGCAGCTTAACGTTGTCGGGCCGGGATCCCTCCCACGAGCAGTACTTC
>TRBV6-6|NA|TRBD2|TRBJ2-1
CASSPLAGVGNEQFF
TGTGCCAGCAGTCCCCTAGCGGGAGTCGGAAATGAGCAGTTCTTC
>TRBV12-2|NA|NA|TRBJ1-5
CASRLDVPPGGDQPQHF
TGTGCAAGTCGCTTAGATGTGCCCCCAGGGGGCGATCAGCCCCAGCATTTT
>TRBV29-1|NA|TRBD2|TRBJ2-3
CSVGLAGGFTDTQYF
TGCAGCGTTGGACTAGCGGGAGGATTCACAGATACGCAGTATTTT
>TRBV19|NA|NA|TRBJ1-5
CASSIEARSTNQPQHF
TGTGCCAGTAGTATAGAGGCACGAAGTACCAATCAGCCCCAGCATTTT
>TRBV7-9|NA|NA|TRBJ2-5
CASSLDSGETQYF
TGTGCCAGCAGCTTAGACAGCGGGGAGACCCAGTACTTC
>TRBV30|NA|NA|TRBJ1-4
CAWSVSSNEKLFF
TGTGCCTGGAGTGTATCCTCTAATGAAAAACTGTTTTTT
>TRBV7-3|NA|NA|TRBJ2-1
CASSLIGAPGSYNEQFF
TGTGCCAGCAGCTTAATTGGGGCCCCGGGCTCCTACAATGAGCAGTTCTTC
>TRBV7-9|NA|NA|TRBJ1-2
CASSLGGTPNYGYTF
TGTGCCAGCAGCTTAGGGGGGACACCTAACTATGGCTACACCTTC
>TRBV6-1|few|TRBD1|TRBJ1-5
CAGRQGLNQPQHF
TGTGCCGGCCGACAGGGTCTCAATCAGCCCCAGCATTTT
>TRBV21-1|NA|NA|TRBJ2-3
CASTSRGGLITDTQYF
TGTGCCAGCACCTCGCGAGGGGGCTTGATCACAGATACGCAGTATTTT
>TRBV6-1|few|TRBD2|TRBJ2-1
CASSEGTRREQFF
TGTGCCAGCAGTGAAGGGACTAGACGTGAGCAGTTCTTC
>TRBV5-4|NA|TRBD1|TRBJ1-4
CASSSLDRGQEKLFF
TGTGCCAGCAGCTCGCTTGACAGGGGTCAGGAAAAACTGTTTTTT
>TRBV25-1|NA|TRBD1|TRBJ1-4
CASSADRAGKLFF
TGTGCCAGCAGTGCTGACAGGGCAGGGAAACTGTTTTTT
>TRBV6-7|NA|TRBD1|TRBJ2-7
CASSYGQGARSYEQYF
TGTGCCAGCAGTTACGGACAGGGGGCAAGATCCTACGAGCAGTACTTC
>TRBV6-4|few|NA|TRBJ2-6
CASNQGLYSGANVLTF
TGTGCCAGCAATCAGGGCCTATACTCTGGGGCCAACGTCCTGACTTTC
>TRBV9|NA|NA|TRBJ1-2
CASSAFSYGYTF
TGTGCCAGCAGCGCTTTCTCTTATGGCTACACCTTC
>TRBV7-9|NA|TRBD1|TRBJ1-2
CASSLDGTGTNYGYTF
TGTGCCAGCAGCTTAGATGGGACAGGGACGAACTATGGCTACACCTTC
>TRBV28|NA|NA|TRBJ1-3
CASRGAATGGPISGNTIYF
TGTGCCAGCAGGGGCGCGGCTACAGGAGGGCCCATCTCTGGAAACACCATATATTTT
>TRBV10-3|NA|TRBD2|TRBJ2-5
CAISGGTSGRRAQETQYF
TGTGCCATCAGTGGGGGGACTAGCGGGAGGCGAGCTCAAGAGACCCAGTACTTC
>TRBV29-1|NA|TRBD2|TRBJ2-5
CSVSIAGRGETQYF
TGCAGCGTTTCAATAGCGGGACGAGGGGAGACCCAGTACTTC
>TRBV5-1|NA|NA|TRBJ2-5
CASSLTGGEETQYF
TGCGCCAGCAGCTTGACAGGGGGGGAAGAGACCCAGTACTTC